A single sample gave rise to the 32 T cell receptor beta chains below, sequenced in a study of T cell responses to AZD1222 COVID-19 vaccine. TCRdb keeps only in-frame clones here, not all; method: immunoSEQ multiplex PCR. Here the sample spans approximately 160,000 clones, 88% being singletons. The sample in question was peripheral blood, obtained on day 0 of MenACWY control vaccination. The receptors were gathered from an adult in good health.

With regard to this clone: Other DNA sequences in the same sample also yield this CDR3. The chain combines TRBV7-2 with TRBJ2-1; no firm D call. Trimming took off 1 base at V and 5 bases at J, with 3 bases between the two ends. The CDR3 covers 12 residues. Germline CDR1 is SGHTA and CDR2 is FQGNSA. The CDR3: CASSLVDNEQFF. CDR3 coding DNA: TGTGCCAGCAGCTTAGTTGACAATGAGCAGTTCTTC.

In the case of this clone: Different DNA sequences within this sample yield the same CDR3. The chain has TRBV6-5 and TRBJ1-1; D is uncertain. V was clipped by 0 bases and J by 3 bases, with 8 bases between them. This CDR3 region has 14 residues. Germline CDR1 and CDR2: MNHEY and SVGAGI. CDR3 sequence reads: CASSYSRGDTEAFF. As DNA, the CDR3 is TGTGCCAGCAGTTACTCCCGCGGGGACACTGAAGCTTTCTTT.

The genes are TRBV3-1 (or the pseudogene TRBV3-2) and TRBJ1-2; TRBD1 agrees at 7 bases. This CDR3 is built from 15 residues. The V gene end was trimmed by 5 bases and the J gene end by 0 bases; junction bases not matched to a gene: 6. The V gene's germline CDR1 is LGHDT and CDR2 YNNKEL (reference sequence). CDR3 DNA: TGTGCCAGCAGCAAGGGGGCAGGAGCTAACTATGGCTACACCTTC. Residues: CASSKGAGANYGYTF.

The chain links TRBV5-1 to TRBJ1-6; 9 bases are a match to TRBD1. Germline V CDR1 and CDR2: SGHRS, YFSETQ. The CDR3 runs to 15 residues. V shed 0 bases, J shed 11 bases, and the junction held 6 bases outside the gene matches. CDR3 loop: CASSLGDRETPPLHF. The CDR3, as DNA: TGCGCCAGCAGCTTGGGGGACAGGGAGACTCCACCCCTCCACTTT.

The gene calls are TRBV7-2 and TRBJ2-7; 10 bases map to TRBD2. The CDR3 sequence is 15 residues long. Germline V gives CDR1 SGHTA, CDR2 FQGNSA. V shed 5 bases and J 4 bases; nucleotides not matched to a gene: 8. CDR3 amino acids: CASSEALTSGYEQYF. DNA for the CDR3: TGTGCCAGCAGCGAAGCATTGACTAGCGGGTACGAGCAGTACTTC.

The chain links TRBV6-5 to TRBJ2-7; 8 bases agree with TRBD1. CDR3 length: 14 amino acids. V lost 6 bases to trimming and J lost 5 bases; unmatched junction nucleotides: 9. Germline V gene lookup returns CDR1 MNHEY and CDR2 SVGAGI. The CDR3 is CASRLMTGADEQYF. Written as DNA, the CDR3 is TGTGCCAGCAGATTGATGACAGGGGCGGACGAGCAGTACTTC.

V and J are TRBV6-5 and TRBJ1-1; TRBD1 matches 8 bases. The CDR3 covers 15 residues. Per germline, CDR1 MNHEY and CDR2 SVGAGI. V dropped 6 bases and J dropped 5; count of bases not matched to a gene: 11. The CDR3 protein is CASSPPTGEKTEAFF. In DNA, the CDR3 is TGTGCCAGCAGCCCACCGACAGGGGAGAAGACTGAAGCTTTCTTT.

V gene TRBV19 combines with J gene TRBJ2-3, with no clear D. Germline CDR1 is LNHDA and CDR2 is SQIVND (reference sequence). This CDR3 region has 15 residues. The ends were cut back, 5 bases at V and 1 base at J, with 13 bases in the middle. CDR3 sequence: CASSPRSPRTDTQYF. The CDR3 coding sequence is TGTGCCAGTAGTCCGCGGTCTCCTCGCACAGATACGCAGTATTTT.

The chain recombines TRBV9 with TRBJ2-3; TRBD2 agrees at 8 bases. Germline V CDR1 and CDR2: SGDLS, YYNGEE. J was trimmed by 11 bases and V by 4 bases; bases with no gene match: 6. This CDR3 comprises 12 residues. The chain's CDR3 is CASSLPGTRQYF. The CDR3 nucleotides are TGTGCCAGCAGCTTACCCGGGACTAGGCAGTATTTT.

The chain employs TRBV5-1 and TRBJ1-2; D not certain. Trimming removed 4 bases from V and 4 bases from J, with 14 bases in between. CDR1 and CDR2 (germline): SGHRS, YFSETQ. CDR3 length: 14 residues. The CDR3: CASSPLEYSYGYTF. The CDR3, as DNA: TGCGCCAGCAGCCCCCTGGAGTATAGCTATGGCTACACCTTC.

The chain carries TRBV6-1 and TRBJ2-2; 8 bases align to TRBD2. V dropped 1 base and J dropped 6; count of bases not matched to a gene: 4. The germline V gene has CDR1 MNHNS and CDR2 SASEGT. This CDR3 is built from 15 residues. The CDR3 here is CASSEGKAGAGELFF. The CDR3 bases are TGTGCCAGCAGTGAAGGGAAAGCGGGGGCCGGGGAGCTGTTTTTT.

V usage is TRBV4-3 and J usage is TRBJ2-1, with D perhaps matching TRBD1 (5 bases). Germline-derived CDR1 and CDR2 are LGHNA and YSLEER. Trimming took off 2 bases at V and 6 bases at J, with 17 bases between the two ends. CDR3 length equals 16 residues. As DNA, the CDR3 is TGCGCCAGCAGCCAATCTTCAGGGAAGGGCCCCAATGAGCAGTTCTTC. It yields the protein CASSQSSGKGPNEQFF.

V usage is TRBV27 and J usage is TRBJ2-2, with 7 positions matching TRBD1. CDR1 is MNHEY, CDR2 SMNVEV, per germline (reference sequence). With 4 bases clipped from V and 0 bases from J, the junction kept 5 bases outside the gene matches. The CDR3 extends over 16 amino acids. The CDR3 nucleotides are TGTGCCAGCAGTTATCTTGACAGGGCGAACACCGGGGAGCTGTTTTTT. Encoded protein: CASSYLDRANTGELFF.

CDR3: CASLTTGLTEAFF. The CDR3 bases are TGTGCATCTCTCACAACAGGGCTCACTGAAGCTTTCTTT. The chain joins TRBV28 to TRBJ1-1; D is possibly TRBD1 (6 bases). The CDR3 is 13 residues long. Germline V lookup: CDR1 MDHEN, CDR2 SYDVKM. Together with reference TRBV28 and TRBJ1-1, the CDR3 gives the full variable domain: DVKVTQSSRYLVKRTGEKVFLECVQDMDHENMFWYRQDPGLGLRLIYFSYDVKMKEKGDIPEGYSVSREKKERFSLILESASTNQTSMYLCASLTTGLTEAFFGQGTRLTVV.

This clone was seen only once. The rearrangement links TRBV18 to TRBJ2-7; D is perhaps TRBD2 (5 bases). The CDR3 totals 15 residues. Germline CDR1 reads KGHSH; CDR2 reads LQKENI. V was clipped by 3 bases and J by 0 bases, with 12 bases between them. The CDR3 DNA reads as TGTGCCAGCTCACCGTCGGCCGACTACTCCTACGAGCAGTACTTC. It is translated as CASSPSADYSYEQYF.

The rearrangement links TRBV7-9 to TRBJ2-2, with D hard to call. V was pared by 3 bases and J by 9 bases, with 11 bases between. CDR1 and CDR2 from the germline V gene are SEHNR and FQNEAQ (reference sequence). This CDR3 region has 13 residues. The CDR3: CASSFNSGRELFF. CDR3 bases: TGTGCCAGCAGCTTTAATTCGGGCCGGGAGCTGTTTTTT.

This chain links TRBV28 with TRBJ1-1, with D unresolved. The germline V gene has CDR1 MDHEN and CDR2 SYDVKM. The CDR3 length is 13 residues. The V and J ends lost 2 bases and 1 base respectively, with 5 bases between them. The CDR3 bases are TGTGCCAGCAGTTTACGGGCGAACACTGAAGCTTTCTTT. It translates to CASSLRANTEAFF.

This clone was detected only a few times. The chain couples TRBV30 to TRBJ1-1; D remains unclear. The CDR3 contains 12 residues. Trimming stripped 0 bases from V and 5 bases from J, with 7 bases between. Germline V lookup: CDR1 GTSNPN, CDR2 SVGIG (reference sequence). CDR3 in DNA: TGTGCCTGGAGTGTTTCAAGGACTGAAGCTTTCTTT. Its translation is CAWSVSRTEAFF.

The chain joins TRBV6-2 or TRBV6-3 to TRBJ1-1, with 9 positions matching TRBD1. The CDR3 runs 17 residues. Trimming at V came to 2 bases and at J to 5 bases, leaving 12 bases not matched to a gene. Per the germline V gene, CDR1 is MNHEY and CDR2 is SVGEGT. The CDR3 is CASSYPGQGVGETEAFF. The CDR3 coding sequence is TGTGCCAGCAGTTACCCGGGACAGGGAGTAGGGGAAACTGAAGCTTTCTTT.

The V call is TRBV3-1 (or the pseudogene TRBV3-2), the J call TRBJ1-1, with 9 nucleotides matching TRBD1. Germline CDR1 and CDR2: LGHDT and YNNKEL (reference sequence). The CDR3 loop spans 15 amino acids. The V gene end was trimmed by 3 bases and the J gene end by 0 bases; junction bases not matched to a gene: 2. Written as DNA, the CDR3 is TGTGCCAGCAGCCAGGGACAGGGCTTGAACACTGAAGCTTTCTTT. Translation gives CASSQGQGLNTEAFF.

In its sample, this clone was seen once. The CDR3 coding sequence is TGTGCCAGCAGTTACGATCGGGCTCCCTACGAGCAGTACTTC. It translates to CASSYDRAPYEQYF. The chain couples TRBV6-2 or TRBV6-3 to TRBJ2-7, with D unresolved. The germline gives CDR1 MNHEY, CDR2 SVGEGT. The V gene lost 2 bases and the J gene lost 2 bases, with 10 bases spanning the gap. The CDR3 contains 14 residues.

The chain uses TRBV10-2 and TRBJ2-1; the D is unclear. V lost 7 bases to trimming and J lost 0 bases, with 4 bases between them. This CDR3 is 12 amino acids long. The germline V gene has CDR1 WSHSY and CDR2 SAAADI. The CDR3 is CASTGSYNEQFF. CDR3 DNA sequence: TGCGCCAGCACCGGCTCCTACAATGAGCAGTTCTTC.

The genes are TRBV11-3 and TRBJ1-3, with a tentative D call TRBD1 (5 bases). This CDR3 has 17 residues. V was trimmed by 3 bases and J by 0 bases, leaving 15 bases between them. Germline CDR1 is SGHNT and CDR2 is YENEEA. The CDR3 spells CASSFESPGVSGNTIYF. The CDR3 coding sequence is TGTGCCAGCAGCTTCGAGAGCCCGGGGGTCTCTGGAAACACCATATATTTT. Variable domain in full (rest from reference TRBV11-3 and TRBJ1-3): EAGVVQSPRYKIIEKKQPVAFWCNPISGHNTLYWYLQNLGQGPELLIRYENEEAVDDSQLPKDRFSAERLKGVDSTLKIQPAELGDSAVYLCASSFESPGVSGNTIYFGEGSWLTVV.

J is TRBJ1-1 and V is TRBV5-5, with D perhaps TRBD1 (5 bases). This CDR3 has 15 residues. Germline V gives CDR1 SGHKS, CDR2 YYEKEE (reference sequence). V shed 1 base and J shed 0 bases, with 10 bases lying between them. CDR3 in DNA: TGTGCCAGCAGCTTGTCCCAGGGAATGAACACTGAAGCTTTCTTT. Protein product: CASSLSQGMNTEAFF.

This clone was detected a few times. The rearrangement links TRBV29-1 to TRBJ1-4, with a possible D match to TRBD1 (6 bases). This CDR3 contains 14 residues. Germline V gives CDR1 SQVTM, CDR2 ANQGSEA. Trimming took off 0 bases at V and 7 bases at J, with 12 bases between the two ends. This chain's CDR3 is CSVEEGRGGEKLFF. CDR3 nucleotides: TGCAGCGTTGAAGAAGGCAGGGGCGGTGAAAAACTGTTTTTT. Using reference TRBV29-1 and TRBJ1-4 for the parts outside the CDR3, the full variable domain is SAVISQKPSRDICQRGTSLTIQCQVDSQVTMMFWYRQQPGQSLTLIATANQGSEATYESGFVIDKFPISRPNLTFSTLTVSNMSPEDSSIYLCSVEEGRGGEKLFFGSGTQLSVL.

The chain combines TRBV12-3 or TRBV12-4 with TRBJ2-2, with D perhaps matching TRBD1 (6 bases). Trimming removed 6 bases at V and 1 base at J, with 6 bases between. The CDR3 spans 13 residues. This chain's CDR3 is CASRGQNTGELFF. The CDR3 DNA reads TGTGCCAGCAGGGGACAGAACACCGGGGAGCTGTTTTTT.

In this sample, this clone turned up once. The chain joins TRBV10-2 to TRBJ2-5, with 7 bases that match TRBD1. Germline trimming cut 5 bases from V and 1 base from J; bases unmatched to any gene: 13. The germline V gene encodes CDR1 WSHSY and CDR2 SAAADI. This CDR3 comprises 17 residues. The CDR3: CASSPNRRTGPQETQYF. The CDR3, as DNA: TGCGCCAGCAGTCCCAACCGGCGGACAGGCCCCCAAGAGACCCAGTACTTC.

This clone has only a few counts. The chain recombines TRBV9 with TRBJ1-1, with a tentative D call TRBD1 (6 bases). CDR3 length equals 13 residues. V was pared by 3 bases and J by 4 bases, with 10 bases between. Germline CDR1 and CDR2: SGDLS and YYNGEE. CDR3 protein: CASSGEGVTEAFF. Written as DNA, the CDR3 is TGTGCCAGCAGCGGAGAGGGGGTCACTGAAGCTTTCTTT. Full variable domain (remainder filled in from reference TRBV9 and TRBJ1-1): DSGVTQTPKHLITATGQRVTLRCSPRSGDLSVYWYQQSLDQGLQFLIQYYNGEERAKGNILERFSAQQFPDLHSELNLSSLELGDSALYFCASSGEGVTEAFFGQGTRLTVV.

This sequence joins TRBV6-5 and TRBJ1-4; TRBD1 might be the D (5 bases). The V end lost 5 bases, the J end lost 4 bases, and 11 bases lay between the germline ends. Germline V gene data show CDR1 as MNHEY and CDR2 as SVGAGI. The length of the CDR3 is 14 residues. The CDR3 loop is CASSLRQGNEKLFF. CDR3 DNA sequence: TGTGCCAGCAGTCTGCGGCAGGGTAATGAAAAACTGTTTTTT.

This clone was detected only once. This rearrangement joins TRBV11-3 to TRBJ2-1, with no clear D. V dropped 4 bases and J dropped 5 bases, with 15 bases sitting between them. The germline gives CDR1 SGHNT, CDR2 YENEEA. The CDR3 consists of 15 residues. CDR3 residues: CASSSPRRSNNEQFF. The CDR3 bases are TGTGCCAGCAGCTCACCGAGGCGTAGTAACAATGAGCAGTTCTTC.

This chain joins TRBV30 and TRBJ1-5; TRBD1 is a possible D gene (5 bases). V was cut by 1 base and J by 3 bases, with 19 bases left in between. CDR3 size: 17 residues. CDR1 is GTSNPN and CDR2 is SVGIG in the germline V gene (reference sequence). DNA for the CDR3: TGTGCCTGGAGTGCAGCGGCAGGGCTTTCTTACAATCAGCCCCAGCATTTT. It specifies CAWSAAAGLSYNQPQHF.

The V and J genes are TRBV5-4 and TRBJ1-1; tentatively, D is TRBD1 (5 bases). CDR3 length: 13 residues. The germline CDR1 and CDR2 sequences are SGHNT and YYREEE (reference sequence). Trimming pared 4 bases from V and 5 bases from J, leaving 12 bases between. The CDR3 DNA is TGTGCCAGCAGCCTCGAAAGGGGTACTGAAGCTTTCTTT. This gives the protein CASSLERGTEAFF. Drawing the rest from reference TRBV5-4 and TRBJ1-1, the complete variable domain is ETGVTQSPTHLIKTRGQQVTLRCSSQSGHNTVSWYQQALGQGPQFIFQYYREEENGRGNFPPRFSGLQFPNYSSELNVNALELDDSALYLCASSLERGTEAFFGQGTRLTVV.